Included here is one T cell receptor beta chain sequence, with context. Libraries were prepared by immunoSEQ multiplex PCR; TCRdb keeps only in-frame clonotypes and omits some of them. Among about 140,000 clones listed, about 90% were seen once. The CDR3 covers 15 residues. The V gene end was trimmed by 2 bases and the J gene end by 4 bases; junction bases not matched to a gene: 8. Germline V CDR1 and CDR2: GTSNPN, SVGIG (reference sequence). This sample was taken from a study of blood T cell repertoires in COVID-19. In the study overall: PBMCs, B-cell-depleted T cells, or T cells were the source of the cDNA or gDNA that made up the material.

The sequencing input was peripheral blood. The V gene is TRBV30, the J gene TRBJ1-5; 7 nucleotides align to TRBD1. This TCR was sampled from a woman in her fifties or sixties with acute or convalescent COVID-19. The CDR3: CAWSRDSASNQPQHF. DNA for the CDR3: TGTGCCTGGAGTCGGGACAGCGCCTCGAATCAGCCCCAGCATTTT.